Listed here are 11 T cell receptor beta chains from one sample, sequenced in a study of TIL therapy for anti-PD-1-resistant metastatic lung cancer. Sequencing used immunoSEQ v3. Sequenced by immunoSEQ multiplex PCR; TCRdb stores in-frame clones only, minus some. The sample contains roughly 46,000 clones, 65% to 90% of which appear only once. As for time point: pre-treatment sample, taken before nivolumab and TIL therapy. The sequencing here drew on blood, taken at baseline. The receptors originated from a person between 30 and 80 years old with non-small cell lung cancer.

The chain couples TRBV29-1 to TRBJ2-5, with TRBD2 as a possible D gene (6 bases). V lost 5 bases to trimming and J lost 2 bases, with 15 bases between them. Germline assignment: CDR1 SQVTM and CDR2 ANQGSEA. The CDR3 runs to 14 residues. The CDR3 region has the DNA TGCAGCGTTCGAAGTGGTGCGGGACAAGAGACCCAGTACTTC. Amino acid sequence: CSVRSGAGQETQYF.

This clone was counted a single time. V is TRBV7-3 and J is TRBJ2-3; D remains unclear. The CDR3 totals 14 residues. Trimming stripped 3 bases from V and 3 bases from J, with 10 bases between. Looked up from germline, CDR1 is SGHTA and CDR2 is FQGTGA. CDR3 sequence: CASSLGPGTDTQYF. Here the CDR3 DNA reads TGTGCCAGCAGCTTGGGTCCCGGGACAGATACGCAGTATTTT.

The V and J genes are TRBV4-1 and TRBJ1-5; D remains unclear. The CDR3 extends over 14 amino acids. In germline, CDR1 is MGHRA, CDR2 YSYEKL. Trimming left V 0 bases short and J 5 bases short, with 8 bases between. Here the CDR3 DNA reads TGCGCCAGCAGCCAAGATCACGTTTATCAGCCCCAGCATTTT. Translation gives CASSQDHVYQPQHF.

The CDR3 bases are TGTGCCAGCAGTAAATGGACAGGGGGAGGCACTGAAGCTTTCTTT. Protein: CASSKWTGGGTEAFF. This sequence joins TRBV28 and TRBJ1-1; 10 positions agree with TRBD1. The germline CDR1 and CDR2 sequences are MDHEN and SYDVKM. The CDR3 totals 15 residues. V gave up 5 bases and J gave up 4 bases; unmatched junction bases: 7.

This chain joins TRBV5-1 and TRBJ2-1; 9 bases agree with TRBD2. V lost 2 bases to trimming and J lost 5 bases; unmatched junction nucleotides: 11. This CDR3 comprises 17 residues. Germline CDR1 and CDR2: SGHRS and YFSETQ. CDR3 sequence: CASSFFFGTSLNNEQFF. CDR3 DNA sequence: TGCGCCAGCAGCTTTTTTTTTGGGACTAGCTTAAACAATGAGCAGTTCTTC.

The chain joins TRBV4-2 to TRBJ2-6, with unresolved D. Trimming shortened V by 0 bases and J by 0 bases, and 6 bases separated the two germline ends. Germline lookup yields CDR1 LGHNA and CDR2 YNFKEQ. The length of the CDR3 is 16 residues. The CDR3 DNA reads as TGTGCCAGCAGCCAAGAAGAGGTCTCTGGGGCCAACGTCCTGACTTTC. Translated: CASSQEEVSGANVLTF.

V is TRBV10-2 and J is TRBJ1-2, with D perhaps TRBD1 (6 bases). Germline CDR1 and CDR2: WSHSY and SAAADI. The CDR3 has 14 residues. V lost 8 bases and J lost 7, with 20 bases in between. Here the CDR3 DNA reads TGCGCCAGCCGAAACACAGGGTCCGGAGGTGGCTACACCTTC. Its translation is CASRNTGSGGGYTF.

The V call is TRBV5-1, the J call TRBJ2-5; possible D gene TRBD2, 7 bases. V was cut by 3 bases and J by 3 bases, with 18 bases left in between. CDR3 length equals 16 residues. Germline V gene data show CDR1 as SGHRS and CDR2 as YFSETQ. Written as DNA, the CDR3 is TGCGCCAGCAGCTCCATCGGCGGGGGCCACGAAGAGACCCAGTACTTC. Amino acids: CASSSIGGGHEETQYF.

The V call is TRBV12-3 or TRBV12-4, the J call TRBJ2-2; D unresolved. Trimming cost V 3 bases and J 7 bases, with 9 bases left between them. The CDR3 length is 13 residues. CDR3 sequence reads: CASSFSTGGELFF. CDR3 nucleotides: TGTGCCAGCAGTTTCTCCACTGGCGGGGAGCTGTTTTTT.

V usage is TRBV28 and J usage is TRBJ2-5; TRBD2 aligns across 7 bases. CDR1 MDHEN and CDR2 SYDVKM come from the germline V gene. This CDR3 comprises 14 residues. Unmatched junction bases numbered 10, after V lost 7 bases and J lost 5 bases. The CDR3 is CASNRAGPAETQYF. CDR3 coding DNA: TGTGCCAGCAACCGAGCGGGGCCGGCGGAGACCCAGTACTTC.

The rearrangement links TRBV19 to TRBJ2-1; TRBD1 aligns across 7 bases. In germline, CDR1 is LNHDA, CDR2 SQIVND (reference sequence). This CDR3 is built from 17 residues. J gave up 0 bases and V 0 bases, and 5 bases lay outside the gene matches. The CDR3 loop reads CASSIEQTGSSYNEQFF. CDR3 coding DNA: TGTGCCAGTAGTATAGAGCAGACAGGGAGCTCCTACAATGAGCAGTTCTTC.